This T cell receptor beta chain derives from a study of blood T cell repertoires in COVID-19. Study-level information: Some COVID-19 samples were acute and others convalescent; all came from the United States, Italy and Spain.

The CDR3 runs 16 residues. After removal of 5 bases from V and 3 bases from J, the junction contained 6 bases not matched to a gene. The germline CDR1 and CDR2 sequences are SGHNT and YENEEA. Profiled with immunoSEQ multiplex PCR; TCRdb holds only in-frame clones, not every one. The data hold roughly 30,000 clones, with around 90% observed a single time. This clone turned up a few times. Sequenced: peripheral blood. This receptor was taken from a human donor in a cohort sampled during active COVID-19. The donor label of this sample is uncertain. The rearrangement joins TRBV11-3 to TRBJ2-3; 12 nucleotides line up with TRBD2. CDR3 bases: TGTGCCAGCAGCACTGGGACTAGCGGGCTTACAGATACGCAGTATTTT. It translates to CASSTGTSGLTDTQYF.